The 25 T cell receptor beta chains below were found in one sample sequenced in a study of cytomegalovirus exposure and HLA in healthy donors. TCRdb's copy holds only in-frame clones and misses some; the assay was immunoSEQ multiplex PCR. The sample lists 100,000 to 150,000 clones, 94% occurring once. The specimen sequenced was PBMCs. These TCRs come from a woman younger than 35 in good health and CMV-seronegative.

The chain is built from TRBV29-1 and TRBJ2-7; the match to TRBD1 covers 10 bases. Germline CDR1 and CDR2: SQVTM and ANQGSEA. V was pared by 5 bases and J by 4 bases, with 5 bases of the junction left unmatched. The CDR3 extends over 13 amino acids. The DNA for the CDR3 is TGCAGCGTTTTTAGGACAGGGGGGTACGAGCAGTACTTC. Amino acid sequence: CSVFRTGGYEQYF.

V is TRBV11-2 and J is TRBJ2-3, with 7 bases lining up with TRBD2. The trim removed 3 bases at V and 3 bases at J, leaving 9 bases unmatched. The CDR3 extends over 16 amino acids. Germline assignment: CDR1 SGHAT and CDR2 FQNNGV. As DNA, the CDR3 is TGTGCCAGCAGCTTGGGCGGGCGGGAGTTTACAGATACGCAGTATTTT. Translation gives CASSLGGREFTDTQYF.

V is TRBV5-5 and J is TRBJ2-3, with TRBD2 matching over 9 bases. Trimming at V came to 1 base and at J to 0 bases, leaving 3 bases not matched to a gene. This CDR3 is 16 amino acids long. In germline, CDR1 is SGHKS, CDR2 YYEKEE (reference sequence). CDR3: CASSLRTSESTDTQYF. The CDR3 bases are TGTGCCAGCAGCTTGAGGACTAGCGAAAGCACAGATACGCAGTATTTT.

V is TRBV2 and J is TRBJ1-5; no reliable D call. CDR1 and CDR2 from the germline V gene are SNHLY and FYNNEI. This CDR3 region has 13 residues. Trimming took off 8 bases at V and 2 bases at J, with 10 bases between the two ends. The DNA for the CDR3 is TGTGCCAGCCAGAGGGCTGGCAATCAGCCCCAGCATTTT. Its translation is CASQRAGNQPQHF.

A single count supports this clone. V usage is TRBV11-2 and J usage is TRBJ2-7; TRBD1 aligns across 7 bases. The CDR3 sequence is 16 residues long. The germline V gene encodes CDR1 SGHAT and CDR2 FQNNGV. Trimming at V came to 0 bases and at J to 2 bases, leaving 7 bases not matched to a gene. The CDR3 loop reads CASSLDPWDRAYEQYF. The CDR3 DNA reads TGTGCCAGCAGCTTAGATCCTTGGGACAGAGCCTACGAGCAGTACTTC. The whole variable domain, remainder taken from reference TRBV11-2 and TRBJ2-7, is EAGVAQSPRYKIIEKRQSVAFWCNPISGHATLYWYQQILGQGPKLLIQFQNNGVVDDSQLPKDRFSAERLKGVDSTLKIQPAKLEDSAVYLCASSLDPWDRAYEQYFGPGTRLTVT.

The chain links TRBV30 to TRBJ2-7, with 7 bases lining up with TRBD1. Germline V gene data show CDR1 as GTSNPN and CDR2 as SVGIG (reference sequence). The V segment lost 5 bases and the J segment 5 bases; nucleotides outside the gene matches: 6. This CDR3 is built from 12 residues. CDR3 residues: CAWSRDSHEQYF. In DNA form, the CDR3 reads TGTGCCTGGTCCCGGGACAGTCACGAGCAGTACTTC.

V and J are TRBV4-2 and TRBJ1-5, with 7 bases fitting TRBD1. The CDR3 spans 15 residues. Germline lookup yields CDR1 LGHNA and CDR2 YNFKEQ. V lost 0 bases and J lost 4; bases outside the gene matches: 3. The CDR3 sequence is CASSQEGQKNQPQHF. CDR3 nucleotide sequence: TGTGCCAGCAGCCAAGAGGGACAGAAAAATCAGCCCCAGCATTTT.

The V gene is TRBV9, the J gene TRBJ2-5; 8 bases align to TRBD2. This CDR3 region has 15 residues. V trimming: 3 bases; J trimming: 5 bases; junction bases outside the gene matches: 9. Germline values: CDR1 SGDLS, CDR2 YYNGEE. The CDR3 loop is CASSANSGAWETQYF. As DNA, the CDR3 is TGTGCCAGCAGCGCCAATAGCGGGGCATGGGAGACCCAGTACTTC.

This clone was seen a single time. The V call is TRBV5-1, the J call TRBJ1-2; D is unclear. V was clipped by 2 bases and J by 8 bases, with 22 bases between them. Germline assignment: CDR1 SGHRS and CDR2 YFSETQ. The CDR3 spans 16 residues. DNA of the CDR3: TGCGCCAGCAGCTTCTCCCTTGTGGCCACCGATCGCGGCTACACCTTC. This sequence encodes CASSFSLVATDRGYTF.

The genes are TRBV11-2 and TRBJ1-1; 7 bases align to TRBD1. There are 14 residues in the CDR3. Germline loops: CDR1 SGHAT, CDR2 FQNNGV. J was trimmed by 6 bases and V by 6 bases; bases with no gene match: 10. The CDR3 bases are TGTGCCAGCAGACAGGGGAACTTAAGGGCTGAAGCTTTCTTT. It is translated as CASRQGNLRAEAFF.

CDR3 sequence: CASSLVVRSGDTDTQYF. The CDR3 DNA is TGCGCCAGCAGCTTGGTCGTGCGCAGCGGGGACACAGATACGCAGTATTTT. V gene TRBV5-1 combines with J gene TRBJ2-3; the match to TRBD2 covers 7 bases. Looked up from germline, CDR1 is SGHRS and CDR2 is YFSETQ. This CDR3 has 17 residues. V dropped 0 bases and J dropped 2; count of bases not matched to a gene: 9.

This chain joins TRBV5-4 and TRBJ1-2; a weak D match, TRBD1 (6 bases). The CDR3 runs to 16 residues. V lost 0 bases to trimming and J lost 3 bases, with 15 bases between them. Per germline, CDR1 SGHNT and CDR2 YYREEE (reference sequence). In nucleotides, the CDR3 is TGTGCCAGCAGCTTGGAGGGGGGGCAGAGAGACTATGGCTACACCTTC. This translates into CASSLEGGQRDYGYTF.

The chain is built from TRBV28 and TRBJ1-6; 12 nucleotides align to TRBD1. CDR1 is MDHEN and CDR2 is SYDVKM in the germline V gene. The CDR3 has 16 amino acids. V shed 2 bases, J shed 9 bases, and the junction held 5 bases outside the gene matches. CDR3 DNA: TGTGCCAGCAGTTTAGGGACAGGGGGCTGGGGTTCACCCCTCCACTTT. Residues: CASSLGTGGWGSPLHF.

J is TRBJ2-3 and V is TRBV19; D perhaps matches TRBD2 (7 bases). V gave up 4 bases and J gave up 0 bases, with 11 bases separating them. This CDR3 comprises 15 residues. The V gene's germline CDR1 is LNHDA and CDR2 SQIVND (reference sequence). CDR3 sequence: CASSNRGGSTDTQYF. CDR3 in DNA: TGTGCCAGTAGTAATCGCGGGGGCAGCACAGATACGCAGTATTTT. The entire variable domain, with the rest obtained from reference TRBV19 and TRBJ2-3, is as follows: DGGITQSPKYLFRKEGQNVTLSCEQNLNHDAMYWYRQDPGQGLRLIYYSQIVNDFQKGDIAEGYSVSREKKESFPLTVTSAQKNPTAFYLCASSNRGGSTDTQYFGPGTRLTVL.

The rearrangement links TRBV7-9 to TRBJ2-7; TRBD1 matches at 11 bases. V lost 1 base, J lost 2 bases, and 7 bases stayed unmatched. The CDR3 extends over 17 amino acids. CDR1 is SEHNR, CDR2 FQNEAQ, per germline (reference sequence). CDR3 amino acids: CASSLEDPGQGAYEQYF. CDR3 in DNA: TGTGCCAGCAGCTTAGAAGATCCGGGACAGGGGGCCTACGAGCAGTACTTC. The whole variable domain, remainder taken from reference TRBV7-9 and TRBJ2-7, is DTGVSQNPRHKITKRGQNVTFRCDPISEHNRLYWYRQTLGQGPEFLTYFQNEAQLEKSRLLSDRFSAERPKGSFSTLEIQRTEQGDSAMYLCASSLEDPGQGAYEQYFGPGTRLTVT.

This chain joins TRBV2 and TRBJ2-6, with TRBD2 matching 8 bases. The CDR3 is made up of 16 amino acids. After removal of 5 bases from V and 2 bases from J, the junction contained 5 bases not matched to a gene. The V gene's germline CDR1 is SNHLY and CDR2 FYNNEI. CDR3: CASSYAGGAGANVLTF. The CDR3 region has the DNA TGTGCCAGCAGTTACGCGGGGGGTGCTGGGGCCAACGTCCTGACTTTC. Based on the CDR3 plus reference TRBV2 and TRBJ2-6, the full variable domain is EPEVTQTPSHQVTQMGQEVILRCVPISNHLYFYWYRQILGQKVEFLVSFYNNEISEKSEIFDDQFSVERPDGSNFTLKIRSTKLEDSAMYFCASSYAGGAGANVLTFGAGSRLTVL.

The chain uses TRBV6-5 and TRBJ2-3; possible D gene TRBD1, 5 bases. Trimming shortened V by 0 bases and J by 4 bases, and 11 bases separated the two germline ends. Germline V gene data show CDR1 as MNHEY and CDR2 as SVGAGI. This CDR3 is built from 15 residues. The CDR3, as DNA: TGTGCCAGCAGTTACTCGTGGGGCAAGGCAGATACGCAGTATTTT. Its translation is CASSYSWGKADTQYF.

This chain links TRBV6-5 with TRBJ1-2; D might be TRBD1 (5 bases). Germline CDR1 MNHEY, CDR2 SVGAGI. The germline V and J ends were trimmed by 5 bases and 8 bases, with 15 bases remaining between them. The CDR3 runs to 13 residues. CDR3 residues: CASSTPGGDGYTF. The CDR3 DNA is TGTGCCAGCAGTACCCCGGGGGGGGACGGCTACACCTTC.

This chain joins TRBV5-6 and TRBJ2-2; unclear D gene. Trimming removed 1 base at V and 4 bases at J, with 8 bases between. The germline V gene encodes CDR1 SGHDT and CDR2 YYEEEE. The CDR3 covers 14 residues. CDR3 loop: CASSLWYGTGELFF. In DNA form, the CDR3 reads TGTGCCAGCAGCTTGTGGTACGGCACCGGGGAGCTGTTTTTT.

This chain links TRBV7-9 with TRBJ2-5; 7 bases agree with TRBD1. V dropped 5 bases and J dropped 5; count of bases not matched to a gene: 5. The germline gives CDR1 SEHNR, CDR2 FQNEAQ (reference sequence). The CDR3 has 13 amino acids. DNA for the CDR3: TGTGCCAGCAGCAATACAGGGGTGGAGACCCAGTACTTC. As protein: CASSNTGVETQYF.

The gene calls are TRBV6-5 and TRBJ1-1, with D possibly matching TRBD1 (5 bases). This CDR3 is 13 amino acids long. CDR1 and CDR2 (germline): MNHEY, SVGAGI. V was trimmed by 5 bases and J by 5 bases, leaving 12 bases between them. As DNA, the CDR3 is TGTGCCAGCAGTCTGTCGGGGGGGACTGAAGCTTTCTTT. The encoded protein is CASSLSGGTEAFF.

The chain has TRBV5-1 and TRBJ2-2; 7 bases line up with TRBD1. The CDR3 runs 17 residues. The V gene end was trimmed by 1 base and the J gene end by 0 bases; junction bases not matched to a gene: 6. Germline V gene data show CDR1 as SGHRS and CDR2 as YFSETQ. CDR3 bases: TGCGCCAGCAGCTTGTCCGACAGGGCCCCGAACACCGGGGAGCTGTTTTTT. Encoded protein: CASSLSDRAPNTGELFF.

The chain is built from TRBV6-1 and TRBJ1-2; 7 nucleotides line up with TRBD1. V trimming: 4 bases; J trimming: 2 bases; junction bases outside the gene matches: 4. CDR1 is MNHNS and CDR2 is SASEGT in the germline V gene. This CDR3 comprises 14 residues. CDR3 DNA: TGTGCCAGCAGTGTTGCCAGGGGGAACTATGGCTACACCTTC. The encoded protein is CASSVARGNYGYTF.

The chain uses TRBV6-5 and TRBJ2-7, with 7 bases fitting TRBD1. The germline V gene has CDR1 MNHEY and CDR2 SVGAGI. CDR3 length equals 15 residues. Trimming cost V 0 bases and J 0 bases; bases outside gene matches: 2. The DNA for the CDR3 is TGTGCCAGCAGTTACTCAGGGGGCGACTCCTACGAGCAGTACTTC. Its protein is CASSYSGGDSYEQYF.

The chain is built from TRBV5-1 and TRBJ1-4; 7 bases agree with TRBD1. The germline gives CDR1 SGHRS, CDR2 YFSETQ. Unmatched junction bases numbered 8, after V lost 4 bases and J lost 5 bases. The CDR3 is 15 amino acids. CDR3 protein: CASSQLGTENEKLFF. CDR3 coding DNA: TGCGCCAGCAGCCAACTCGGGACAGAGAATGAAAAACTGTTTTTT. Full variable domain (remainder filled in from reference TRBV5-1 and TRBJ1-4): KAGVTQTPRYLIKTRGQQVTLSCSPISGHRSVSWYQQTPGQGLQFLFEYFSETQRNKGNFPGRFSGRQFSNSRSEMNVSTLELGDSALYLCASSQLGTENEKLFFGSGTQLSVL.